The sequence of this T cell receptor (beta chain) was determined in a study of long-term antiretroviral therapy in people with HIV. Germline lookup yields CDR1 MNHEY and CDR2 SVGAGI. CDR3 length: 15 amino acids. The V end was cut by 6 bases, the J end by 0 bases, with 14 bases between. The immunoSEQ assay was v3.0, run at survey level. Measured with immunoSEQ multiplex PCR; TCRdb has only the in-frame clones, and not every one. The profile shows 30,000 or so clones, roughly 74% of them singletons. V and J are TRBV6-5 and TRBJ1-2, with D tentatively TRBD1 (5 bases). This receptor was identified in a man aged 45-65 years with HIV. Here the sequenced sample was unsorted PBMCs, taken 3 years after starting antiretroviral therapy. The DNA for the CDR3 is TGTGCCAGCAGGGGACCCCAAGGACCTAACTATGGCTACACCTTC. Encoded protein: CASRGPQGPNYGYTF.